The T cell receptor (beta chain) under discussion was sequenced for a study of T cell responses to AZD1222 COVID-19 vaccine. Losses at the gene ends were 2 bases for V and 10 bases for J; bases not matched to a gene: 10. In germline, CDR1 is SQVTM, CDR2 ANQGSEA. The CDR3 length is 13 residues. Sequencing used immunoSEQ multiplex PCR; TCRdb keeps in-frame clones, though not all of them. The sample includes about 140,000 clones, around 90% of them seen just once. The sample was peripheral blood, taken on day 0 of AZD1222 vaccination. V and J are TRBV29-1 and TRBJ1-1; 7 bases align to TRBD1. This sequence originates from an adult in good health. In DNA, the CDR3 is TGCAGCGTTGAACTGGGCAGGGGGGTTGGAGCTTTCTTT. Residues: CSVELGRGVGAFF.